This TCR beta chain emerged from a study of cytomegalovirus exposure and HLA in healthy donors. Germline assignment: CDR1 SNHLY and CDR2 FYNNEI. Trimming removed 6 bases at V and 0 bases at J, with 6 bases between. This CDR3 is 14 amino acids long. Primers for the PCR totalled 60 Vbeta and 13 Jbeta. Repertoires were generated with immunoSEQ multiplex PCR, while TCRdb's copy carries only in-frame clones and drops some. Its table lists 220,000 or so clones. The sequencing input was PBMCs. V gene TRBV2 combines with J gene TRBJ2-6, with D unclear. The receptor was derived from a girl under 10 years old in good health and CMV-seropositive. In DNA, the CDR3 is TGTGCCAGCAGCACAGCCTCTGGGGCCAACGTCCTGACTTTC. Protein: CASSTASGANVLTF.